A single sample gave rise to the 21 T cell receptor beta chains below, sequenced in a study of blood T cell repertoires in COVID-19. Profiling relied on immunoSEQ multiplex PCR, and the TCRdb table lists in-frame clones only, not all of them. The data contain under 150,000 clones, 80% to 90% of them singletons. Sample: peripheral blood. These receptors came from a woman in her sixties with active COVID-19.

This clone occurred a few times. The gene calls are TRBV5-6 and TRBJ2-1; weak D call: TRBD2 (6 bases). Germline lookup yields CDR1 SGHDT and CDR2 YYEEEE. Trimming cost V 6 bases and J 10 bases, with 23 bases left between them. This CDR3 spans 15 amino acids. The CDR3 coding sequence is TGTGCCAGCAAGACCCTGGCGATCGGGACTCCCGAGCAGTTCTTC. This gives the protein CASKTLAIGTPEQFF.

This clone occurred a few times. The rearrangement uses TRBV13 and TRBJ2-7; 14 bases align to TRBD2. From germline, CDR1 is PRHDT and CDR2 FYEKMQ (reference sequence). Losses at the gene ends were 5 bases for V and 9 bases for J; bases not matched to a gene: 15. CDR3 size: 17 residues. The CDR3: CASSIRLAGGPRSGQYF. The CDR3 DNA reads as TGTGCCAGCAGCATCAGACTAGCGGGAGGGCCGAGGTCCGGGCAGTACTTC.

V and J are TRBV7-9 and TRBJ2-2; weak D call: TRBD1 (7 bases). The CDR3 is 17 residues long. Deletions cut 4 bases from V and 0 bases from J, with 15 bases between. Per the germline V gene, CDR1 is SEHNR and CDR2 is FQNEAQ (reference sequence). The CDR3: CASSWAGQPSNTGELFF. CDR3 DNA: TGTGCCAGCAGCTGGGCGGGACAGCCTTCGAACACCGGGGAGCTGTTTTTT.

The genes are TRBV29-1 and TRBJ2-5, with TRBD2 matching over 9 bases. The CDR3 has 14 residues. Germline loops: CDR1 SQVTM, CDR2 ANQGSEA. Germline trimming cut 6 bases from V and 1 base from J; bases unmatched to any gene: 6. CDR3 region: CSVARTSAQETQYF. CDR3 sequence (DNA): TGCAGCGTGGCCCGGACTAGCGCCCAAGAGACCCAGTACTTC.

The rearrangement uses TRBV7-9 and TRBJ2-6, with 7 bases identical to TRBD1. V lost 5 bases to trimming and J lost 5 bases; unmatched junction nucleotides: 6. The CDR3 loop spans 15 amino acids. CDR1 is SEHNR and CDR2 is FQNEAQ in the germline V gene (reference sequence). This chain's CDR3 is CASSADRVWANVLTF. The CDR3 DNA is TGTGCCAGCAGCGCAGACAGGGTTTGGGCCAACGTCCTGACTTTC.

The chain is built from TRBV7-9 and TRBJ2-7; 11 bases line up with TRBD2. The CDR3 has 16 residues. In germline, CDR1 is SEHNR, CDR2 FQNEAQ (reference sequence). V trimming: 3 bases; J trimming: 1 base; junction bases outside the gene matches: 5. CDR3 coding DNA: TGTGCCAGCAGCTTCCCGACTAGCGGGACTTCCTACGAGCAGTACTTC. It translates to CASSFPTSGTSYEQYF. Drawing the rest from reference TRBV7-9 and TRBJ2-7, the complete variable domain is DTGVSQNPRHKITKRGQNVTFRCDPISEHNRLYWYRQTLGQGPEFLTYFQNEAQLEKSRLLSDRFSAERPKGSFSTLEIQRTEQGDSAMYLCASSFPTSGTSYEQYFGPGTRLTVT.

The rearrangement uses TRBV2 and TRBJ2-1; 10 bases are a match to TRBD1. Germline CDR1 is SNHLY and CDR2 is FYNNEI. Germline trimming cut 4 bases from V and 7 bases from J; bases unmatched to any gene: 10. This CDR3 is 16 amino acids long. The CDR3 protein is CASSGWDRGFENEQFF. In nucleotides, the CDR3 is TGTGCCAGCAGTGGGTGGGACAGGGGATTTGAGAATGAGCAGTTCTTC.

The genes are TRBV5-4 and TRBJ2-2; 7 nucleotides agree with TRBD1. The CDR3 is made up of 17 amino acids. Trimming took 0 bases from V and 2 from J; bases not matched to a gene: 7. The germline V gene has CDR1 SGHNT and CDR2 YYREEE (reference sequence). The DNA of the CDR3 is TGTGCCAGCAGCTTGGATCCAGGGGGACCAAACACCGGGGAGCTGTTTTTT. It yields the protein CASSLDPGGPNTGELFF.

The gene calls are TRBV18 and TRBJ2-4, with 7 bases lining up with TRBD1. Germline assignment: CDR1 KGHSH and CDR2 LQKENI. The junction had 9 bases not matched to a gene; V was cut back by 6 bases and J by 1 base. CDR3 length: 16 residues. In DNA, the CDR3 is TGTGCCAGCTCCCGACAGGGTTTGCAGGCCAAAAACATTCAGTACTTC. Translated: CASSRQGLQAKNIQYF.

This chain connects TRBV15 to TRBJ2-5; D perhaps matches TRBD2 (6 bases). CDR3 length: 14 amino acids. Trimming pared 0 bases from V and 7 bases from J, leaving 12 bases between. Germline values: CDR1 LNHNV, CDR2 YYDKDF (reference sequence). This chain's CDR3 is CATSRDVPEGTQYF. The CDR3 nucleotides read TGTGCCACCAGCAGAGATGTCCCGGAGGGGACCCAGTACTTC.

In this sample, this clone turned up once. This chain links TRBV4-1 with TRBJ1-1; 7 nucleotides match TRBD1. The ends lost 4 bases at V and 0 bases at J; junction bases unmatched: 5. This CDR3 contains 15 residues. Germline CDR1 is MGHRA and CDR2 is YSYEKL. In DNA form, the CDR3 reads TGCGCCAGCAGCCGACGGGACAGTTTGAACACTGAAGCTTTCTTT. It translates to CASSRRDSLNTEAFF.

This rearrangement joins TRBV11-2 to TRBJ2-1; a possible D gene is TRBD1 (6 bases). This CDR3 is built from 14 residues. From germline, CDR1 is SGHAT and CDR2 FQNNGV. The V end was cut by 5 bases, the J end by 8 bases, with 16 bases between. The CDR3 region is CASSPRTDSHEQFF. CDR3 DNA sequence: TGTGCCAGCAGCCCTCGTACGGACAGCCATGAGCAGTTCTTC.

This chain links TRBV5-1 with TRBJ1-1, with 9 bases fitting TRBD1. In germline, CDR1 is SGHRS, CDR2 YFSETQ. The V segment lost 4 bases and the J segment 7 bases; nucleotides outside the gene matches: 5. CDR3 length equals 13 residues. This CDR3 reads CASSLQGAGEAFF. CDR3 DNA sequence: TGCGCCAGCAGCCTACAGGGGGCAGGTGAAGCTTTCTTT.

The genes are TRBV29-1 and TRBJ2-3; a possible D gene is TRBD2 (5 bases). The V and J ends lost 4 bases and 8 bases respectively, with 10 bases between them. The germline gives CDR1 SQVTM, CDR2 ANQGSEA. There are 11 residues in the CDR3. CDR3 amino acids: CSVVLGGTQYF. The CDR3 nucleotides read TGCAGCGTTGTTCTAGGAGGTACGCAGTATTTT.

CDR3 DNA sequence: TGTGCCACCAGTGACCGCCCTAGCGGGAGGAACGAGCAGTTCTTC. Amino acid sequence: CATSDRPSGRNEQFF. The chain links TRBV24-1 to TRBJ2-1, with TRBD2 matching 11 bases. The CDR3 has 15 residues. Germline CDR1 reads KGHDR; CDR2 reads SFDVKD. V lost 4 bases and J lost 10; bases outside the gene matches: 8.

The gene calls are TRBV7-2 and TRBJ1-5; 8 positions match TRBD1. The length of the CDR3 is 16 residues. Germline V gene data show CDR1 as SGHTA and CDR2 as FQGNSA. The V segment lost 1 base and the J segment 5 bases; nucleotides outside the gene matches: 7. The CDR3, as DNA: TGTGCCAGCAGCTTAGTGGGGACAGGAGGAGATCAGCCCCAGCATTTT. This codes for CASSLVGTGGDQPQHF.

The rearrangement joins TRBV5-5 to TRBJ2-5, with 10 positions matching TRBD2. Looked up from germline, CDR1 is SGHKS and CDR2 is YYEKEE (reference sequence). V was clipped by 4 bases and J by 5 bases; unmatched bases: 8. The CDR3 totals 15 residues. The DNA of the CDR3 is TGTGCCAGCAGCCCAGGACTAGCGGAAAAGGAGACCCAGTACTTC. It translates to CASSPGLAEKETQYF.

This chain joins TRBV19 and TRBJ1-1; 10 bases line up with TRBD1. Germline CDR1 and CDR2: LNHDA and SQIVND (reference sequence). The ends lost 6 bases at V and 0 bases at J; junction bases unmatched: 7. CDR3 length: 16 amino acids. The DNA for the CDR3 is TGTGCCAGTAGGACAGGGGGCCTACTCATGAACACTGAAGCTTTCTTT. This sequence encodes CASRTGGLLMNTEAFF.

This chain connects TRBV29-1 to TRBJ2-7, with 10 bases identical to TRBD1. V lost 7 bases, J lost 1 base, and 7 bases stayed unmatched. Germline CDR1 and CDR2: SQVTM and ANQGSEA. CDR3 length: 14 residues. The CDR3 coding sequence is TGCAGCGCGACCAGACAGGGGGCGTCCTACGAGCAGTACTTC. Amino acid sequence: CSATRQGASYEQYF.

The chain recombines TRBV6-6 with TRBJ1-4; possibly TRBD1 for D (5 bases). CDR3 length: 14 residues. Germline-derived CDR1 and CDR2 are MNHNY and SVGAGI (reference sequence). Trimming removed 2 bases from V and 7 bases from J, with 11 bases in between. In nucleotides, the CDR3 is TGTGCCAGCAGTTACCCCGGAGGGGCTGAAAAACTGTTTTTT. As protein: CASSYPGGAEKLFF.

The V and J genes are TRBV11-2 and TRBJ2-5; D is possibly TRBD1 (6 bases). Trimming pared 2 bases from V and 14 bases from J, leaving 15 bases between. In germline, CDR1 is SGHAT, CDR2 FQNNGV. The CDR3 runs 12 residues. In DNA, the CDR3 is TGTGCCAGCAGCTTAAGACCCAACAGGGTATACTTC. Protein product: CASSLRPNRVYF.